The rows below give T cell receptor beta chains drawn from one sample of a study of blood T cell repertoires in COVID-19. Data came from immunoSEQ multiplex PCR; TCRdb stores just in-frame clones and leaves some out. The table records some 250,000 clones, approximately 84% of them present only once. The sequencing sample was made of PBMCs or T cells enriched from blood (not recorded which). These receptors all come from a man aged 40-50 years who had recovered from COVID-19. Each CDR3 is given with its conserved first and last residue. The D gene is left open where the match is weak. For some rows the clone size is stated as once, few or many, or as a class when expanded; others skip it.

CDR3nt: TGTGCCACCAGCCGGGGGACAGGAGCGTACCAAGAGACCCAGTACTTC
CDR3aa: CATSRGTGAYQETQYF
j_gene: TRBJ2-5
abundance: NA
d_gene: TRBD1
v_gene: TRBV15

CDR3nt: TGTGCCAGCAGCCAAGATCCAGAAGTTTGCGGGGGGGCCATAGATACGCAGTATTTT
CDR3aa: CASSQDPEVCGGAIDTQYF
j_gene: TRBJ2-3
abundance: NA
d_gene: TRBD2
v_gene: TRBV3-1/TRBV3-2

CDR3nt: TGTGCCAGCGCAAAAGGGGGGGCCACTGAAGCTTTCTTT
CDR3aa: CASAKGGATEAFF
j_gene: TRBJ1-1
abundance: NA
d_gene: NA
v_gene: TRBV7-8

CDR3nt: TGTGCCAGCAGTGACTCCTCGGTAGCGCGTCAAGAGACCCAGTACTTC
CDR3aa: CASSDSSVARQETQYF
j_gene: TRBJ2-5
abundance: NA
d_gene: NA
v_gene: TRBV6-4

CDR3nt: TGTGCCAGCAGCGACCGACGAGGTATGGACACTGAAGCTTTCTTT
CDR3aa: CASSDRRGMDTEAFF
j_gene: TRBJ1-1
abundance: many
d_gene: NA
v_gene: TRBV7-9

CDR3nt: TGTGCCAGCAGCTCCGGACAGAGGGGGTACGAGCAGTACTTC
CDR3aa: CASSSGQRGYEQYF
j_gene: TRBJ2-7
abundance: NA
d_gene: NA
v_gene: TRBV5-4

CDR3nt: TGTGCCAGCAGGTCCAGCGGGAACACTGAAGCTTTCTTT
CDR3aa: CASRSSGNTEAFF
j_gene: TRBJ1-1
abundance: NA
d_gene: NA
v_gene: TRBV28

CDR3nt: TGCGCCAGTCATAGCGGGCCCTCCTACGAGCAGTACTTC
CDR3aa: CASHSGPSYEQYF
j_gene: TRBJ2-7
abundance: NA
d_gene: TRBD2
v_gene: TRBV10-2

CDR3nt: TGTGCCAGCACCCTTGACAGGGGTGGAAATTCACCCCTCCACTTT
CDR3aa: CASTLDRGGNSPLHF
j_gene: TRBJ1-6
abundance: few
d_gene: TRBD1
v_gene: TRBV7-2

CDR3nt: TGTGCCAGCAGCAATGAGGCACCGCGGGCCGGGGAGCTGTTTTTT
CDR3aa: CASSNEAPRAGELFF
j_gene: TRBJ2-2
abundance: NA
d_gene: NA
v_gene: TRBV6-5

CDR3nt: TGTGCCACCAGCCGGACTAGCGACCACAATGAGCAGTTCTTC
CDR3aa: CATSRTSDHNEQFF
j_gene: TRBJ2-1
abundance: once
d_gene: TRBD2
v_gene: TRBV15

CDR3nt: TGCGCCAGCAGCTTACTAGCGGGGGCCGGGTACAATGAGCAGTTCTTC
CDR3aa: CASSLLAGAGYNEQFF
j_gene: TRBJ2-1
abundance: NA
d_gene: TRBD2
v_gene: TRBV5-1

CDR3nt: TGTGCCAGCAGCACCCGGGTAGCGGGGGCCTACGAGCAGTACTTC
CDR3aa: CASSTRVAGAYEQYF
j_gene: TRBJ2-7
abundance: NA
d_gene: TRBD2
v_gene: TRBV7-2

CDR3nt: TGCAGCGTTGTCCGGGACAGGGAGCGTGGCTACACCTTC
CDR3aa: CSVVRDRERGYTF
j_gene: TRBJ1-2
abundance: NA
d_gene: TRBD1
v_gene: TRBV29-1

CDR3nt: TGTGCCAGCAGCCAGTATCTTCTGAGAGCAACTAATGAAAAACTGTTTTTT
CDR3aa: CASSQYLLRATNEKLFF
j_gene: TRBJ1-4
abundance: NA
d_gene: NA
v_gene: TRBV3-1/TRBV3-2

CDR3nt: TGTGCCAGCAGTTTAAAATTGGGACTAGCTGTTAACACCGGGGAGCTGTTTTTT
CDR3aa: CASSLKLGLAVNTGELFF
j_gene: TRBJ2-2
abundance: NA
d_gene: TRBD2
v_gene: TRBV28

CDR3nt: TGTGCCAGCAGCCCCGACTTCCCCGAAGCTTTCTTT
CDR3aa: CASSPDFPEAFF
j_gene: TRBJ1-1
abundance: NA
d_gene: NA
v_gene: TRBV2

CDR3nt: TGCGCCAGCAGCTTGGCCCGGGACAGGGCGTATAAGACCCAGTACTTC
CDR3aa: CASSLARDRAYKTQYF
j_gene: TRBJ2-5
abundance: NA
d_gene: TRBD1
v_gene: TRBV5-1

CDR3nt: TGTGCCAGCAGCCACCGGAGCGGAGGGCCAAAAGACTATGGCTACACCTTC
CDR3aa: CASSHRSGGPKDYGYTF
j_gene: TRBJ1-2
abundance: NA
d_gene: NA
v_gene: TRBV4-2

CDR3nt: TGTGCCAGCAGTTTGCCCGTTAGCGGCCCCAGCTCCTACGAGCAGTACTTC
CDR3aa: CASSLPVSGPSSYEQYF
j_gene: TRBJ2-7
abundance: NA
d_gene: NA
v_gene: TRBV28

CDR3nt: TGTGCCAGCAGCCCGAGAGGGATGTCTAGCACAGATACGCAGTATTTT
CDR3aa: CASSPRGMSSTDTQYF
j_gene: TRBJ2-3
abundance: NA
d_gene: NA
v_gene: TRBV7-9

CDR3nt: TGTGCCAGCAGTCTCACCGGGACAGGGGATGAGCAGTTCTTC
CDR3aa: CASSLTGTGDEQFF
j_gene: TRBJ2-1
abundance: NA
d_gene: TRBD1
v_gene: TRBV28

CDR3nt: TGTGCCAGTAGTCCTTGGACGGGAGAAGCTTTCTTT
CDR3aa: CASSPWTGEAFF
j_gene: TRBJ1-1
abundance: NA
d_gene: NA
v_gene: TRBV19

CDR3nt: TGTGCCAGTAAGAACGGGAGGACGCTTAGCACAGATACGCAGTATTTT
CDR3aa: CASKNGRTLSTDTQYF
j_gene: TRBJ2-3
abundance: NA
d_gene: TRBD2
v_gene: TRBV27

CDR3nt: TGTGCCAGCTGCCGACAGACCATCTACGAGCAGTACTTC
CDR3aa: CASCRQTIYEQYF
j_gene: TRBJ2-7
abundance: NA
d_gene: NA
v_gene: TRBV12-3/TRBV12-4

CDR3nt: TGTGCCAGCAGCACTCGATTTAGGGGGACAGGGGAGGTTGGCTACACCTTC
CDR3aa: CASSTRFRGTGEVGYTF
j_gene: TRBJ1-2
abundance: few
d_gene: TRBD1
v_gene: TRBV7-2

CDR3nt: TGTGCCAGCAGCTTCGGCGGGAGGACCTACGAGCAGTACTTC
CDR3aa: CASSFGGRTYEQYF
j_gene: TRBJ2-7
abundance: once
d_gene: TRBD2
v_gene: TRBV7-9

CDR3nt: TGTGCCAGCAGCCTAGATCCGACGACAGTAGGCTATGGCTACACCTTC
CDR3aa: CASSLDPTTVGYGYTF
j_gene: TRBJ1-2
abundance: few
d_gene: NA
v_gene: TRBV7-9

CDR3nt: TGTGCCATCAGTGACCCTCGGAACACTGAAGCTTTCTTT
CDR3aa: CAISDPRNTEAFF
j_gene: TRBJ1-1
abundance: NA
d_gene: NA
v_gene: TRBV10-3

CDR3nt: TGTGCCAGCAGCTCCGCCCAGGGGGGGGACAGGGAGGGAAAACTGTTTTTT
CDR3aa: CASSSAQGGDREGKLFF
j_gene: TRBJ1-4
abundance: once
d_gene: TRBD1
v_gene: TRBV7-6

CDR3nt: TGTGCCAGCAGTGAAGTGAGCCTCACAGATACGCAGTATTTT
CDR3aa: CASSEVSLTDTQYF
j_gene: TRBJ2-3
abundance: once
d_gene: NA
v_gene: TRBV2

CDR3nt: TGTGCCAGCAGTTACTCTAGGGGCGAGCAGTACTTC
CDR3aa: CASSYSRGEQYF
j_gene: TRBJ2-7
abundance: NA
d_gene: NA
v_gene: TRBV6-5

CDR3nt: TGTGCCAGTAGTATCGGTTTTAACAGGGGGTCTGGCGAAAAACTGTTTTTT
CDR3aa: CASSIGFNRGSGEKLFF
j_gene: TRBJ1-4
abundance: NA
d_gene: TRBD1
v_gene: TRBV19

CDR3nt: TGTGCCAGCAGTTTTTCTAGCGGGGGATACAATGAGCAGTTCTTC
CDR3aa: CASSFSSGGYNEQFF
j_gene: TRBJ2-1
abundance: NA
d_gene: TRBD2
v_gene: TRBV28

CDR3nt: TGTGCCAGCAGCCTTGAGACAGTGTCCTACGAGCAGTACTTC
CDR3aa: CASSLETVSYEQYF
j_gene: TRBJ2-7
abundance: NA
d_gene: NA
v_gene: TRBV11-2

CDR3nt: TGTGCCAGCAGCCCTGGTACTAGTAATACGCAGTATTTT
CDR3aa: CASSPGTSNTQYF
j_gene: TRBJ2-3
abundance: NA
d_gene: NA
v_gene: TRBV7-8

CDR3nt: TGCGCCAGCAGCTTGTCGACAGTAGGGGAGACCCAGTACTTC
CDR3aa: CASSLSTVGETQYF
j_gene: TRBJ2-5
abundance: NA
d_gene: NA
v_gene: TRBV5-1

CDR3nt: TGTGCCAGCAGCCTCCAACAGAGCTCCTATAATTCACCCCTCCACTTT
CDR3aa: CASSLQQSSYNSPLHF
j_gene: TRBJ1-6
abundance: NA
d_gene: NA
v_gene: TRBV5-5

CDR3nt: TGTGCCAGCAGTTTTCCCCGGGCGGGAGAGACCCAGTACTTC
CDR3aa: CASSFPRAGETQYF
j_gene: TRBJ2-5
abundance: NA
d_gene: NA
v_gene: TRBV28

CDR3nt: TGTGCCAGCAGGACGGACACGAACTATGGCTACACCTTC
CDR3aa: CASRTDTNYGYTF
j_gene: TRBJ1-2
abundance: NA
d_gene: NA
v_gene: TRBV6-5

CDR3nt: TGTGCCAGCAGCCAAGATCCGAGTAGTGGAAACACCATATATTTT
CDR3aa: CASSQDPSSGNTIYF
j_gene: TRBJ1-3
abundance: NA
d_gene: NA
v_gene: TRBV14

CDR3nt: TGTGCCAGCAGCCACACTGGGCCAGATACGCAGTATTTT
CDR3aa: CASSHTGPDTQYF
j_gene: TRBJ2-3
abundance: NA
d_gene: NA
v_gene: TRBV3-1/TRBV3-2

CDR3nt: TGTGCCAGCGGGGACAGGCTGAACACCGGGGAGCTGTTTTTT
CDR3aa: CASGDRLNTGELFF
j_gene: TRBJ2-2
abundance: once
d_gene: TRBD1
v_gene: TRBV25-1

CDR3nt: TGTGCCAGCAGCCACGCCTCGGGGAATGGCTACACCTTC
CDR3aa: CASSHASGNGYTF
j_gene: TRBJ1-2
abundance: NA
d_gene: NA
v_gene: TRBV3-1/TRBV3-2

CDR3nt: TGTGCCAGCAGCTTGCGCGGAGGGGGCCCATACAATGAGCAGTTCTTC
CDR3aa: CASSLRGGGPYNEQFF
j_gene: TRBJ2-1
abundance: NA
d_gene: NA
v_gene: TRBV7-3

CDR3nt: TGTGCCAGCAGCTTTCATAGCGGGGGGCGCGCAGATACGCAGTATTTT
CDR3aa: CASSFHSGGRADTQYF
j_gene: TRBJ2-3
abundance: NA
d_gene: TRBD2
v_gene: TRBV7-2